One sample yielded the 27 T cell receptor beta chains listed below, sequenced in a study of cytomegalovirus exposure and HLA in healthy donors. Assay used: immunoSEQ multiplex PCR; TCRdb lists only in-frame clones, some missing. Of around 150,000 clones in the sample, approximately 86% were seen once. What was sequenced was PBMCs. Receptor source: a young man in good health and CMV-seropositive.

V and J are TRBV6-6 and TRBJ2-7; the match to TRBD1 covers 8 bases. Germline V gene sequence: CDR1 MNHNY, CDR2 SVGAGI (reference sequence). Trimming cost V 7 bases and J 6 bases; bases outside gene matches: 11. This CDR3 has 14 amino acids. The CDR3 loop reads CASIRTGKSVEQYF. CDR3 DNA sequence: TGTGCCAGCATACGGACAGGGAAGTCAGTCGAGCAGTACTTC.

As DNA, the CDR3 is TGCGCCAGCAGCCAAGGGGCCGTTGTTTCCTATGGCTACACCTTC. Translating it yields CASSQGAVVSYGYTF. This chain uses TRBV4-3 with TRBJ1-2; D is undetermined. The CDR3 totals 15 residues. Trimming took 1 base from V and 4 from J, leaving 13 bases between them. The V gene's germline CDR1 is LGHNA and CDR2 YSLEER.

This clone has at least ten counts. This sequence joins TRBV29-1 and TRBJ2-2, with TRBD2 as a possible D gene (6 bases). CDR1 and CDR2 from the germline V gene are SQVTM and ANQGSEA. The V end lost 4 bases, the J end lost 5 bases, and 8 bases lay between the germline ends. The CDR3 consists of 12 residues. CDR3 coding DNA: TGCAGCGTTGGGAGGGGTACCGGGGAGCTGTTTTTT. Its protein is CSVGRGTGELFF.

Only one count was recorded for this clone. The chain links TRBV6-5 to TRBJ1-4; D is uncertain. Trimming left V 0 bases short and J 4 bases short, with 3 bases between. CDR1 and CDR2 (germline): MNHEY, SVGAGI. This CDR3 comprises 13 residues. DNA of the CDR3: TGTGCCAGCAGTTACTCCCTTAATGAAAAACTGTTTTTT. Its protein is CASSYSLNEKLFF.

The chain uses TRBV7-2 and TRBJ1-2; D is perhaps TRBD1 (6 bases). The V gene's germline CDR1 is SGHTA and CDR2 FQGNSA. V shed 5 bases and J shed 7 bases, with 17 bases lying between them. This CDR3 has 14 residues. The chain's CDR3 is CASSPYSRDIGYTF. As DNA, the CDR3 is TGTGCCAGCAGCCCATATTCCCGGGACATTGGCTACACCTTC.

The chain is built from TRBV18 and TRBJ1-1; D is unclear. There are 16 residues in the CDR3. Looked up from germline, CDR1 is KGHSH and CDR2 is LQKENI. Trimming pared 2 bases from V and 0 bases from J, leaving 13 bases between. This CDR3 reads CASSPSGSGMNTEAFF. The DNA of the CDR3 is TGTGCCAGCTCACCATCCGGGAGCGGGATGAACACTGAAGCTTTCTTT.

The CDR3, as DNA: TGTGCCAGCAGTTACTCGGCAGAGGGCTGGAATGAGCAGTTCTTC. It codes for CASSYSAEGWNEQFF. The gene calls are TRBV6-5 and TRBJ2-1, with D tentatively TRBD2 (5 bases). This CDR3 is 15 amino acids long. The germline V gene encodes CDR1 MNHEY and CDR2 SVGAGI. V was trimmed by 0 bases and J by 7 bases, leaving 13 bases between them.

The V call is TRBV5-4, the J call TRBJ2-2; D not certain. CDR3 size: 14 residues. Trimming cost V 0 bases and J 1 base, with 4 bases left between them. Germline V gene lookup returns CDR1 SGHNT and CDR2 YYREEE (reference sequence). The CDR3 DNA sequence: TGTGCCAGCAGCTTGGGGCAGAACACCGGGGAGCTGTTTTTT. Amino acid sequence: CASSLGQNTGELFF. Based on the CDR3 plus reference TRBV5-4 and TRBJ2-2, the full variable domain is ETGVTQSPTHLIKTRGQQVTLRCSSQSGHNTVSWYQQALGQGPQFIFQYYREEENGRGNFPPRFSGLQFPNYSSELNVNALELDDSALYLCASSLGQNTGELFFGEGSRLTVL.

The V and J genes are TRBV7-3 and TRBJ2-6, with 7 bases lining up with TRBD1. The junction had 1 base not matched to a gene; V was cut back by 4 bases and J by 1 base. CDR1 and CDR2 from the germline V gene are SGHTA and FQGTGA. The length of the CDR3 is 15 residues. CDR3 residues: CASSSGGSGANVLTF. CDR3 in DNA: TGTGCCAGCAGCTCAGGGGGTTCTGGGGCCAACGTCCTGACTTTC.

The CDR3: CASSWGSTGVFTDTQYF. CDR3 in DNA: TGTGCCAGCAGCTGGGGGAGCACAGGGGTATTTACAGATACGCAGTATTTT. The J gene is TRBJ2-3, the V gene TRBV7-2, with 7 bases matching TRBD1. Germline CDR1 and CDR2: SGHTA and FQGNSA. The CDR3 spans 17 residues. With V trimmed by 4 bases and J by 3 bases, 13 bases remained unmatched.

The chain links TRBV6-5 to TRBJ2-2, with D unresolved. The germline V gene encodes CDR1 MNHEY and CDR2 SVGAGI. V lost 0 bases and J 6 bases, leaving 8 bases between the germline ends. The CDR3 contains 14 residues. The CDR3 region has the DNA TGTGCCAGCAGTTACTCGCCCGGTGCCGGGGAGCTGTTTTTT. It is translated as CASSYSPGAGELFF.

V gene TRBV5-6 combines with J gene TRBJ1-4; 7 positions match TRBD1. CDR3 length equals 15 residues. The germline V gene has CDR1 SGHDT and CDR2 YYEEEE. Trimming cost V 2 bases and J 6 bases; bases outside gene matches: 7. The CDR3 loop is CASSLDRDPDEKLFF. In DNA form, the CDR3 reads TGTGCCAGCAGCTTAGACAGGGATCCGGATGAAAAACTGTTTTTT.

Only one count was recorded for this clone. The chain combines TRBV14 with TRBJ2-3, with D possibly matching TRBD2 (6 bases). Trimming took off 4 bases at V and 2 bases at J, with 13 bases between the two ends. This CDR3 is 15 amino acids long. Looked up from germline, CDR1 is SGHDN and CDR2 is FVKESK. The DNA of the CDR3 is TGTGCCAGCAGCCGGAGACTAGGTAACACAGATACGCAGTATTTT. Amino acid sequence: CASSRRLGNTDTQYF.

This chain uses TRBV29-1 with TRBJ1-2, with 7 bases matching TRBD1. Germline values: CDR1 SQVTM, CDR2 ANQGSEA. V lost 3 bases, J lost 8 bases, and 12 bases stayed unmatched. The CDR3 sequence is 14 residues long. CDR3 DNA: TGCAGCGTTGAGCAAGAGGGGGCGCATTCGGGCTACACCTTC. Amino acid sequence: CSVEQEGAHSGYTF.

In this sample, this clone turned up once. This rearrangement joins TRBV7-6 to TRBJ2-1, with D possibly TRBD2 on 7 matching bases. The CDR3 totals 15 residues. The V and J ends lost 5 bases and 9 bases respectively, with 20 bases between them. From germline, CDR1 is SGHVS and CDR2 FNYEAQ. Here the CDR3 reads CASSALRGGVGEQFF. The CDR3 DNA reads TGTGCCAGCAGCGCATTAAGGGGGGGAGTTGGTGAGCAGTTCTTC. Filled out from reference TRBV7-6 and TRBJ2-1, the complete variable domain reads GAGVSQSPRYKVTKRGQDVALRCDPISGHVSLYWYRQALGQGPEFLTYFNYEAQQDKSGLPNDRFSAERPEGSISTLTIQRTEQRDSAMYRCASSALRGGVGEQFFGPGTRLTVL.

This clone was recorded once. The chain has TRBV18 and TRBJ2-2; possible D gene TRBD2, 6 bases. V was pared by 3 bases and J by 6 bases, with 8 bases between. This CDR3 has 13 residues. Germline V lookup: CDR1 KGHSH, CDR2 LQKENI. Here the CDR3 reads CASSPTGAGELFF. The CDR3 DNA reads as TGTGCCAGCTCACCTACGGGGGCCGGGGAGCTGTTTTTT. Full variable domain (outside the CDR3, taken from reference TRBV18 and TRBJ2-2): NAGVMQNPRHLVRRRGQEARLRCSPMKGHSHVYWYRQLPEEGLKFMVYLQKENIIDESGMPKERFSAEFPKEGPSILRIQQVVRGDSAAYFCASSPTGAGELFFGEGSRLTVL.

J is TRBJ2-5 and V is TRBV11-2; TRBD1 matches at 9 bases. The germline V gene encodes CDR1 SGHAT and CDR2 FQNNGV. The junction had 7 bases not matched to a gene; V was cut back by 1 base and J by 1 base. This CDR3 is 17 amino acids long. The DNA of the CDR3 is TGTGCCAGCAGCTTAGGCTCCACAGGGGGCCCCCAAGAGACCCAGTACTTC. It encodes CASSLGSTGGPQETQYF.

V usage is TRBV19 and J usage is TRBJ2-7, with D unclear. This CDR3 is built from 13 residues. Germline loops: CDR1 LNHDA, CDR2 SQIVND (reference sequence). V lost 6 bases, J lost 4 bases, and 13 bases lay in between. As DNA, the CDR3 is TGTGCCAGTAGACTCGACAAAGAGTACGAGCAGTACTTC. It yields the protein CASRLDKEYEQYF.

The V and J genes are TRBV9 and TRBJ2-2; a possible D gene is TRBD1 (6 bases). This CDR3 has 16 residues. Germline CDR1 is SGDLS and CDR2 is YYNGEE. Trimming stripped 1 base from V and 1 base from J, with 11 bases between. The CDR3: CASSVHSQGNTGELFF. DNA for the CDR3: TGTGCCAGCAGCGTACATTCACAGGGGAACACCGGGGAGCTGTTTTTT.

This sequence joins TRBV7-2 and TRBJ1-2, with 7 bases identical to TRBD1. The CDR3 has 15 residues. The V and J ends lost 2 bases and 4 bases, in that order; junction bases with no gene match: 7. Germline V CDR1 and CDR2: SGHTA, FQGNSA. Here the CDR3 DNA reads TGTGCCAGCAGCTTAACAGGGGTTCCCATCTATGGCTACACCTTC. Its translation is CASSLTGVPIYGYTF.

This clone has just one count. J is TRBJ1-2 and V is TRBV27; D is perhaps TRBD1 (5 bases). V was pared by 4 bases and J by 4 bases, with 10 bases between. Germline CDR1 MNHEY, CDR2 SMNVEV (reference sequence). This CDR3 has 13 residues. The CDR3 here is CASSYGGGYGYTF. The DNA of the CDR3 is TGTGCCAGCAGTTATGGGGGGGGCTATGGCTACACCTTC.

The J gene is TRBJ2-7, the V gene TRBV5-1, with 10 positions matching TRBD1. CDR3 length: 15 amino acids. Germline values: CDR1 SGHRS, CDR2 YFSETQ. Trimming cost V 2 bases and J 1 base; bases outside gene matches: 3. CDR3 residues: CASSFGDRGSYEQYF. The CDR3 nucleotides are TGCGCCAGCAGCTTCGGGGACAGGGGATCCTACGAGCAGTACTTC.

This clone was picked up a small number of times. The J gene is TRBJ2-7, the V gene TRBV19, with D perhaps TRBD1 (6 bases). V was clipped by 6 bases and J by 3 bases, with 21 bases between them. Germline V gene data show CDR1 as LNHDA and CDR2 as SQIVND (reference sequence). The CDR3 covers 16 residues. This CDR3 reads CASSPKSTGGVYEQYF. CDR3 DNA sequence: TGTGCCAGTAGCCCAAAGTCGACAGGTGGGGTCTACGAGCAGTACTTC. Full variable domain (missing parts from reference TRBV19 and TRBJ2-7): DGGITQSPKYLFRKEGQNVTLSCEQNLNHDAMYWYRQDPGQGLRLIYYSQIVNDFQKGDIAEGYSVSREKKESFPLTVTSAQKNPTAFYLCASSPKSTGGVYEQYFGPGTRLTVT.

This clone was observed a few times. The rearrangement joins TRBV5-1 to TRBJ1-2; D call uncertain. V dropped 0 bases and J dropped 0 bases, with 9 bases sitting between them. Germline V gene data show CDR1 as SGHRS and CDR2 as YFSETQ. The CDR3 extends over 15 amino acids. The CDR3 DNA follows: TGCGCCAGCAGCTTGGGAGGGCCCGCTAACTATGGCTACACCTTC. Its translation is CASSLGGPANYGYTF.

This clone was found once. This chain connects TRBV19 to TRBJ1-2; tentative D call: TRBD1 (6 bases). V was clipped by 7 bases and J by 6 bases, with 15 bases between them. Germline lookup yields CDR1 LNHDA and CDR2 SQIVND (reference sequence). This CDR3 is 13 amino acids long. In DNA, the CDR3 is TGTGCCAGTAAGGGGGGGCGTCCGAATGGCTACACCTTC. Its protein is CASKGGRPNGYTF.

The V and J genes are TRBV19 and TRBJ2-7; 7 bases align to TRBD2. Germline V gives CDR1 LNHDA, CDR2 SQIVND (reference sequence). Losses at the gene ends were 6 bases for V and 1 base for J; bases not matched to a gene: 6. The CDR3 has 14 residues. In DNA, the CDR3 is TGTGCCAGTAGGGCTAGCGGTGGGTCCTACGAGCAGTACTTC. Residues: CASRASGGSYEQYF.

The gene calls are TRBV6-1 and TRBJ1-1; a weak D match, TRBD1 (6 bases). CDR3 length: 11 residues. Trimming cost V 6 bases and J 10 bases, with 12 bases left between them. In germline, CDR1 is MNHNS, CDR2 SASEGT. CDR3 DNA sequence: TGTGCCAGCAGGACAGGTCTCGGAGCTTTCTTT. This gives the protein CASRTGLGAFF.